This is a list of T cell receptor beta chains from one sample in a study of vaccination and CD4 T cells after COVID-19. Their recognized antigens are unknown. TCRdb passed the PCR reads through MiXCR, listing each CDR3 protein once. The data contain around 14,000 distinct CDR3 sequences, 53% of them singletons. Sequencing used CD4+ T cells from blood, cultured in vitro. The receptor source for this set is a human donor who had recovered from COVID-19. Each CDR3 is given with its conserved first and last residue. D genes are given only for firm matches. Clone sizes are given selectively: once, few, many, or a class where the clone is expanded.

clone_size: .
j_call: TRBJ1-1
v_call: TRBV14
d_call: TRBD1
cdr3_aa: CASSQDRDRVTEAFF
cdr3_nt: TGTGCCAGCAGCCAAGACCGGGACAGGGTTACTGAAGCTTTCTTT

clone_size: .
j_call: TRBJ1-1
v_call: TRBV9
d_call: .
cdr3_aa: CASSVEMNTEAFF
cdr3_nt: TGTGCCAGCAGCGTAGAAATGAACACTGAAGCTTTCTTT

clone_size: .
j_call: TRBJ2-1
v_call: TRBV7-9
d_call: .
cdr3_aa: CASQDRTTFFDEQFF
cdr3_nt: TGTGCCAGCCAAGACCGTACTACCTTTTTCGATGAGCAGTTCTTC

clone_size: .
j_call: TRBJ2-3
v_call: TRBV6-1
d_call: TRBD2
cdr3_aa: CASSIRSGSGTDTQYF
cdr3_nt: TGCGCCAGCAGTATCCGTAGCGGGAGTGGCACAGATACGCAGTATTTT

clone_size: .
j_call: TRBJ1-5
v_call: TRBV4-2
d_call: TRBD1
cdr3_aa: CASSLTGGGQPQHF
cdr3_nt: TGTGCCAGCAGCCTCACAGGGGGCGGTCAGCCCCAGCATTTT

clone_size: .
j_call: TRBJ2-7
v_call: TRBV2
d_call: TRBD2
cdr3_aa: CASSPGLAGYHEQYF
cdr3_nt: TGTGCCAGCAGTCCGGGACTAGCGGGATACCACGAGCAGTACTTC

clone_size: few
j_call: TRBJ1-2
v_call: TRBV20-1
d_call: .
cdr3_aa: CSARTDNYGYTF
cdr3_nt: TGCAGTGCCCGGACAGACAACTATGGCTACACCTTC

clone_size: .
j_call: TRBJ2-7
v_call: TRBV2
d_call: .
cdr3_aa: CASSVTTYEQYF
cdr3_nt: TGTGCCAGCAGTGTTACGACCTACGAGCAGTACTTC

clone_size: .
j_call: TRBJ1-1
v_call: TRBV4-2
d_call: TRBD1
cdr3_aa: CASSRPKITGDAFF
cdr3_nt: TGTGCCAGCAGCCGACCCAAAATCACAGGGGACGCTTTCTTT

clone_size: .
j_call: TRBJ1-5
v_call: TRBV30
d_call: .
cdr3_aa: CAWSDDSNQPQHF
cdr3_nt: TGTGCCTGGAGCGACGATAGCAATCAGCCCCAGCATTTT

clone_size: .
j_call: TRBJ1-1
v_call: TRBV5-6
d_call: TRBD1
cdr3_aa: CASSSGQVNTEAFF
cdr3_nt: TGTGCCAGCAGCTCGGGACAGGTGAACACTGAAGCTTTCTTT

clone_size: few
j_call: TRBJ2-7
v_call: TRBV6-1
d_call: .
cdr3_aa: CASSLGQRAYEQYF
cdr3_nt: TGTGCCAGCAGCTTGGGACAAAGAGCCTACGAGCAGTACTTC

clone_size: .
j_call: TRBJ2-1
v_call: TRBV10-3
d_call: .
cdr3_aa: CAIMGRDSYNEQFF
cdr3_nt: TGTGCCATCATGGGGCGGGACTCCTACAATGAGCAGTTCTTC

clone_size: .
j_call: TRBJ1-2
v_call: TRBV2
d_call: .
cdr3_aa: CASRREYGYTF
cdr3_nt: TGTGCCAGCAGACGGGAGTATGGCTACACCTTC

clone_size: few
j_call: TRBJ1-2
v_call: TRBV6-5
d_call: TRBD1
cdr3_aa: CASSYSGQYGYTF
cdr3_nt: TGTGCCAGCAGTTACTCGGGACAGTATGGCTACACCTTC

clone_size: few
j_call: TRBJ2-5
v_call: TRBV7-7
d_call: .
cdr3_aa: CASSLRWGIQETQYF
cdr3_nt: TGTGCCAGCAGCTTACGTTGGGGCATCCAAGAGACCCAGTACTTC

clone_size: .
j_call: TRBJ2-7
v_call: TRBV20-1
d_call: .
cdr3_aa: CSASGTPYEQYF
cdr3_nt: TGCAGTGCTTCCGGGACTCCCTACGAGCAGTACTTC

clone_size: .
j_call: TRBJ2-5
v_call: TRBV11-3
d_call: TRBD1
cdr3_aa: CASSHGQGPQETQYF
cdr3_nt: TGTGCCAGCAGCCATGGACAGGGCCCCCAGGAGACCCAGTACTTC

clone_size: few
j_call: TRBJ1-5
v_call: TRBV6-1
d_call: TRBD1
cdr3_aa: CASSQGASQPQHF
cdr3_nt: TGTGCCAGTTCACAGGGGGCGAGTCAGCCCCAGCATTTT

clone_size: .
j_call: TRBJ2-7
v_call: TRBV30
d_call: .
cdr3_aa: CAWSLAYEQYF
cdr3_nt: TGTGCCTGGAGCTTGGCCTACGAGCAGTACTTC

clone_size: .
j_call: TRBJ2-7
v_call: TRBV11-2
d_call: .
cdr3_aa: CASSSGEGGVISYEQYF
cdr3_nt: TGTGCCAGCAGCTCAGGCGAGGGGGGGGTTATTTCCTACGAGCAGTACTTC

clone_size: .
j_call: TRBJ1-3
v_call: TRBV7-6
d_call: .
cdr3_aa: CASSSGSGNTIYF
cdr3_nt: TGTGCCAGCAGCTCCGGCTCTGGAAACACCATATATTTT

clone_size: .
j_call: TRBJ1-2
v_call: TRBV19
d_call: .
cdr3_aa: CASSDTGYRAYGYTF
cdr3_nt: TGTGCCAGTAGTGATACAGGGTACCGTGCCTATGGCTACACCTTC

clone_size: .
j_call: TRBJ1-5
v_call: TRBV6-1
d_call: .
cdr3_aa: CASSQWGDTGNQPQHF
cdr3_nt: TGTGCCAGCAGTCAATGGGGGGATACGGGCAATCAGCCCCAGCATTTT

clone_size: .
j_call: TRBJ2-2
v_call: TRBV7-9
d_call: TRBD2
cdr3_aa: CASSLETSGSRFYTGELFF
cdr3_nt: TGTGCCAGCAGCTTAGAAACTAGCGGGAGTAGATTTTACACCGGGGAGCTGTTTTTT

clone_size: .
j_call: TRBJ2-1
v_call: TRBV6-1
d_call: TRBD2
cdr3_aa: CASSPPGVREGYNEQFF
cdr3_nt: TGTGCCAGCAGTCCCCCAGGGGTGCGGGAGGGCTACAATGAGCAGTTCTTC

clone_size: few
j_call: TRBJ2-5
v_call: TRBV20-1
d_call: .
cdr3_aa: CSANDDNQETQYF
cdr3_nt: TGCAGTGCTAACGACGACAACCAAGAGACCCAGTACTTC

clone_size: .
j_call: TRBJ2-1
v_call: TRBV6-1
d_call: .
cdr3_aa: CASSESPGSSYNEQFF
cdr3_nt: TGTGCCAGCAGTGAATCCCCAGGGAGCTCCTACAATGAGCAGTTCTTC

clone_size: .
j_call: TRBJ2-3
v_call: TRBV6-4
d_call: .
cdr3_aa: CASSDRGTDTQYF
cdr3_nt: TGTGCCAGCAGTGACAGGGGCACAGATACGCAGTATTTT

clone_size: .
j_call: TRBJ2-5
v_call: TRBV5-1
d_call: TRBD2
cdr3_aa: CASSSGLAGGNQETQYF
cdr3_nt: TGCGCCAGCAGCTCAGGACTAGCGGGGGGAAACCAAGAGACCCAGTACTTC

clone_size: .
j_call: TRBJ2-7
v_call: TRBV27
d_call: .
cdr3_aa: CASHSEGRPSYEQYF
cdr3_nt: TGTGCCAGCCATTCAGAGGGTAGACCCTCCTACGAGCAGTACTTC

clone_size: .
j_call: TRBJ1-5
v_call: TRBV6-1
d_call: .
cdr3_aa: CASGDGIGNQPQHF
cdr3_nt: TGTGCCAGCGGGGACGGAATTGGCAATCAGCCCCAGCATTTT

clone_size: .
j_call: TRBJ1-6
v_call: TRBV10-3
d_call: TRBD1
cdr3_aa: CAISGTGGSPLHF
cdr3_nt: TGTGCCATCAGCGGGACAGGCGGTTCACCCCTCCACTTT

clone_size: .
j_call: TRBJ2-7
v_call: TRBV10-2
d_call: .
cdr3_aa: CASRGSSYEQYF
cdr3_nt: TGCGCCAGCCGTGGTAGCTCCTACGAGCAGTACTTC

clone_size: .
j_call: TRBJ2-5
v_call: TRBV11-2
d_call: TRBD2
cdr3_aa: CASRQWGGTKETQYF
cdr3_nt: TGTGCCAGCAGACAATGGGGGGGGACTAAAGAGACCCAGTACTTC

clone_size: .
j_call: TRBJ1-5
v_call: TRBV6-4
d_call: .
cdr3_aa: CASSPRQGNQPQHF
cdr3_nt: TGTGCCAGCAGTCCCCGACAGGGCAATCAGCCCCAGCATTTT

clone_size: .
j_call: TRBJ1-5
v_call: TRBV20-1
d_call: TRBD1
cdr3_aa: CSAQISGTGAGTQHF
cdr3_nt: TGCAGTGCGCAAATATCCGGGACAGGGGCAGGGACCCAGCATTTT

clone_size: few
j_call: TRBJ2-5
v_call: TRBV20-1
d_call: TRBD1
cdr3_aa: CSARVDRAQETQYF
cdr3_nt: TGCAGTGCTAGAGTGGACAGGGCCCAAGAGACCCAGTACTTC

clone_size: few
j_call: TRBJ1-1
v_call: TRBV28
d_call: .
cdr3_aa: CASRMWTEAFF
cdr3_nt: TGTGCCAGCAGAATGTGGACTGAAGCTTTCTTT

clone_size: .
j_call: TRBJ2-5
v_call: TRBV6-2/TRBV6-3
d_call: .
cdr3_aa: CASSKRRQETQYF
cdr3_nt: TGTGCCAGCAGTAAACGGCGCCAAGAGACCCAGTACTTC